What follows is one T cell receptor (beta chain) and its context. No antigen is known for it. No quality values exist for individual bases; no much larger clone is one base distant. On a MiSeq, deep resolution sequencing aimed for a depth between 1 in 1 million and 1 in 200,000 T cells, with each clonotype covered 10x on average. The immunoSEQ hsTCRB Kit was used to generate the TCR beta libraries. In the source study's methods: ImmunoSEQ Data Assistant and ImmunoSEQ Analyzer were used for data analysis, and V, D and J genes were assigned according to IMGT definitions. Clonality was computed as one minus normalized Shannon entropy of productive rearrangement frequencies, ranging from 0 to 1. Only overrepresented clonotypes making up at least 0.05% of each patient's repertoire were included in the public clonotype analysis. Some twelve repertoires from age-matched healthy donors, obtained from immuneACCESS, served as clonality controls. Imported from immuneACCESS, the table was reduced by TCRdb to in-frame sequences with V and J called. These copies leave out some clones; in studies compared against another copy, an unresolved V gene accounts for under half, and the cause of the remainder is not known. V, J and clone size are those of that table, while D and trimming were read from the DNA. The sample table shows hundreds of thousands of clones, and roughly 73% are seen once. Over 9.5% of the sample comes from the top ten.

The sample belongs to a study of cytotoxic CD8 clonotypes in ibrutinib-treated CLL (dated by TCRdb to 2020 to 2022). Context from the whole study: The cohort was composed of 11 relapsed/refractory and about 15 treatment-naive patients; IGHV unmutated status was identified in approximately 17 patients. Partial responses were observed in about 25 patients and complete responses in 2; after a median follow-up of around 64 months, remission was maintained in 14 patients and progression was observed in approximately twelve. Samples at response were collected after a median of 12 months of treatment, with a range of about 6 to 36 months. On average, each sample had roughly 250,000 productive templates and more than 75,000 productive rearrangements. Of the 90 or so participants in the trial, about two dozen had longitudinal samples available. Cryopreserved peripheral blood mononuclear cells were collected at three points: before therapy, at response, and at either sustained remission or disease progression. Every remission and progressive disease sample was obtained while ibrutinib was still being received by the patients. What the authors observed across the whole study: At baseline, clonality was higher than in age-matched healthy donors and showed a strong correlation with circulating CD8+ T-cell counts. Public clonotypes were rare and either shrank or stayed stable during treatment, and the rise in clonality at ibrutinib response reflected expansion of private clonotypes. Sustained-remission and progressing patients did not have matched sampling times, and lymph node repertoires were not examined. At ibrutinib response clonality went up, during sustained remission it held steady, and at progression it dropped back toward baseline.

Read against the paper, the sample's time point label means: approximately eleven months on ibrutinib. For TCR beta library preparation, 1.5 to 2 micrograms of genomic DNA were extracted from the cryopreserved PBMCs. Longitudinal blood samples from CLL patients receiving ibrutinib monotherapy were subjected to high-throughput TCR beta sequencing. The patients took part in an open-label, single-center phase 2 trial of ibrutinib monotherapy. This sequence was found in a human donor with chronic lymphocytic leukemia. Sequenced material: PBMCs, taken after 12 months of ibrutinib treatment.

CDR3 loop: CASSPIRDGGGNIQYF. The nucleotides read TGTGCCAGCTCACCGATACGGGACGGCGGGGGAAACATTCAGTACTTC. The chain links TRBV18 with TRBJ2-4; 7 of the junction bases match TRBD2. The V end gives up 3 bases and the J end 6 bases, leaving 11 bases in the junction not matched to a gene. Counted from cysteine to phenylalanine, this CDR3 has 16 amino acids. Just CDR3 DNA is preserved here, 48 bases in frame from base 1. The germline V gene provides CDR1 KGHSH and CDR2 LQKENI.